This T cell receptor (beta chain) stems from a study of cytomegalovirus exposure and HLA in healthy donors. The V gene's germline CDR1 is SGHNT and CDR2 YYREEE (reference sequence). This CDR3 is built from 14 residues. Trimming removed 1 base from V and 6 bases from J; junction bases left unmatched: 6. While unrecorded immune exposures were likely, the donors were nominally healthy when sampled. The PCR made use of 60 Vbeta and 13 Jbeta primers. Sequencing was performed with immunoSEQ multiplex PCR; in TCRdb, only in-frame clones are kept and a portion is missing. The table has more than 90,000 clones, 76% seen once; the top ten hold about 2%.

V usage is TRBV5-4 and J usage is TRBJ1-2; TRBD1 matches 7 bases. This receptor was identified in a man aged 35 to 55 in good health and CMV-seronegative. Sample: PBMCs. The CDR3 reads CASSLLLRGNGYTF. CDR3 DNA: TGTGCCAGCAGCTTGCTACTCAGGGGGAATGGCTACACCTTC.